This T cell receptor beta chain came from a study of chemoradiotherapy in HPV16-positive cancers (dated by TCRdb to 2022 to 2024). Background for the entire study: Candidate HPV-specific T-cell clones and common TCR motifs were defined through functional T-cell assays on cells from a couple of HPV16-positive patients. Whether T-cell immunity against the HPV oncoproteins E6 and E7 changes during chemoradiotherapy and whether survival is affected by this immunity were examined in the study. The candidate HPV-specific TCRs and motifs were subsequently tracked in TCR repertoires obtained from some 80 patients with HPV-related cancers. Paper-wide results and their limitations: Expansion of candidate HPV-specific clones and E7-related TCR motifs was observed in the tumor microenvironment during treatment, whereas no such expansion was observed for non-HPV-specific T cells. In HPV16-positive patients, expansion of HPV-responsive T cells during chemoradiotherapy was found to be associated with improved recurrence-free survival. The survival association was reported for HPV16-positive patients, and the functional definition of HPV-specific T cells was derived from only two HPV16-positive patients.

A note on this clone: The specificity of this receptor is unknown. Base qualities were left out, and no much larger clone turns up one base away.

Repertoires were sampled multiple times during chemoradiotherapy, which allowed clonal expansion in the tumor microenvironment to be followed. The library was produced with the immunoSEQ multiplex PCR assay. The table was pulled from immuneACCESS by TCRdb, which kept in-frame rearrangements only. Such tables lose some clones; where checked, under half of the loss comes from unresolved V genes, and the rest has no known cause. Within this sample are thousands of clones, with approximately 72% of them counted one time only. Clones ranked in the top ten supply under 20% of the sample. The CDR3 runs 12 residues from the cysteine to the phenylalanine. The DNA shown is the 36-base CDR3, in frame from base 1. The germline V gene sets CDR1 to MGHRA and CDR2 to YSYEKL. V loses 3 bases, J loses 7 bases, and the germline ends lie 9 bases apart.

Collection of the sample occurred from a patient who underwent chemoradiotherapy. The clonotype comes from a human donor with HPV-associated anogenital cancer. The receptor chain draws on TRBV4-1 and TRBJ1-2, with the D gene not clear enough to name. At the DNA level, the sequence is TGCGCCAGCAGCCACCGAGGGAGTGGCTACACCTTC. It translates to CASSHRGSGYTF.